This T cell receptor (beta chain) derives from a study of blood T cell repertoires in COVID-19. Turning to the study itself: Researchers got acute and convalescent COVID-19 samples from the United States, Italy and Spain.

Germline CDR1 and CDR2: SGHRS and YFSETQ. The CDR3 is 16 amino acids. With 0 bases clipped from V and 9 bases from J, the junction kept 12 bases outside the gene matches. TCRdb's table, derived via immunoSEQ multiplex PCR, lists solely in-frame clones and lacks some. The profile covers around 330,000 clones, with roughly 90% appearing a single time and around 2.6% taken by the ten largest. The V and J genes are TRBV5-1 and TRBJ2-1, with 7 bases identical to TRBD1. The source of this sequence is a man aged 55-75 years who had recovered from COVID-19. The specimen sequenced was PBMCs or T cells enriched from blood (not recorded which). CDR3 residues: CASSLVWQGVNIEQFF. CDR3 sequence (DNA): TGCGCCAGCAGCTTGGTGTGGCAGGGGGTAAATATTGAGCAGTTCTTC. Complete variable domain (other parts from reference TRBV5-1 and TRBJ2-1): KAGVTQTPRYLIKTRGQQVTLSCSPISGHRSVSWYQQTPGQGLQFLFEYFSETQRNKGNFPGRFSGRQFSNSRSEMNVSTLELGDSALYLCASSLVWQGVNIEQFFGPGTRLTVL.